The next 15 T cell receptor beta chains were all read from a single sample in a study of regulatory T cells in long-lasting Graves disease. Arm-PCR of CDR3 regions and iRepertoire HTBI primers were used to build TCR beta libraries. TCRdb called the multiplex PCR reads again in MiXCR, with one record for every CDR3 protein. The table includes around 480,000 distinct CDR3 sequences, 15% to 20% detected once. Sample time point: newly diagnosed GD, antithyroid drugs for less than 3 months. Making the TCR library involved RNA that had been extracted from PBMCs. The same data also contributed to another study, on T cells in Graves' hyperthyroidism and ophthalmopathy.

Sample: peripheral blood mononuclear cells (PBMCs), taken at new diagnosis, from a patient treated with antithyroid drugs. The receptors stem from a middle-aged woman with Graves disease.

This clonotype occurred many times. The V call is TRBV12-3 or TRBV12-4, the J call TRBJ2-3, with 9 bases that match TRBD1. Trimming removed 5 bases from V and 3 bases from J; junction bases left unmatched: 18. The CDR3 consists of 19 residues. In DNA form, the CDR3 reads TGTGCCAGCAGTCCTGTGCACAGGGGGCGCAGGTTGCGAACAGATACGCAGTATTTT. Translating gives CASSPVHRGRRLRTDTQYF.

The chain carries TRBV6-1 and TRBJ1-3; D is possibly TRBD1 (6 bases). Germline CDR1 MNHNS, CDR2 SASEGT. This CDR3 has 14 amino acids. V was trimmed by 8 bases and J by 0 bases, leaving 11 bases between them. As DNA, the CDR3 is TGTGCCAGCGGGACACGGTACTCTGGAAACACCATATATTTT. Encoded protein: CASGTRYSGNTIYF.

This clonotype was seen a handful of times. The chain links TRBV19 to TRBJ1-2, with D possibly being TRBD1 (6 bases). Germline CDR1 LNHDA, CDR2 SQIVND (reference sequence). Trimming shortened V by 3 bases and J by 5 bases, and 16 bases separated the two germline ends. CDR3 length: 15 residues. The CDR3 protein is CASSIPGQMHYGYTF. In DNA form, the CDR3 reads TGTGCCAGTAGTATCCCCGGACAGATGCATTATGGCTACACCTTC.

This clonotype was seen a few times. V usage is TRBV19 and J usage is TRBJ2-2, with TRBD2 matching 13 bases. The germline V gene encodes CDR1 LNHDA and CDR2 SQIVND (reference sequence). V dropped 4 bases and J dropped 1; count of bases not matched to a gene: 3. The CDR3 extends over 17 amino acids. This CDR3 is CASSKWTSGGNTGELFF. For the CDR3, the DNA is TGTGCCAGTAGTAAATGGACTAGCGGGGGGAACACCGGGGAGCTGTTTTTT.

In this sample, this clonotype turned up many times. DNA for the CDR3: TGTGCCAGCAGTTACTCCAGTCTAGGGGGCCACCATCAGCCCCAGCATTTT. As protein: CASSYSSLGGHHQPQHF. The chain links TRBV6-6 to TRBJ1-5, with 7 positions matching TRBD1. Germline CDR1 and CDR2: MNHNY and SVGAGI (reference sequence). The CDR3 sequence is 17 residues long. Trimming removed 0 bases from V and 5 bases from J; junction bases left unmatched: 10.

There are many counts of this clonotype. The chain links TRBV28 to TRBJ1-4; weak D call: TRBD1 (5 bases). V was clipped by 2 bases and J by 8 bases, with 12 bases between them. This CDR3 comprises 14 residues. The germline gives CDR1 MDHEN, CDR2 SYDVKM. The CDR3 bases are TGTGCCAGCAGTTTAGCGGGGGAGAGGGAAAAACTGTTTTTT. This encodes CASSLAGEREKLFF.

This clonotype has more than one count but fewer than ten. The V call is TRBV19, the J call TRBJ1-1; 9 bases align to TRBD1. Looked up from germline, CDR1 is LNHDA and CDR2 is SQIVND (reference sequence). CDR3 length equals 15 residues. V lost 3 bases, J lost 4 bases, and 6 bases stayed unmatched. CDR3 DNA sequence: TGTGCCAGTAGTATTCAGGGGACAGGGCGCACTGAAGCTTTCTTT. This encodes CASSIQGTGRTEAFF.

This clonotype was found a few times. The chain has TRBV18 and TRBJ1-4, with D unclear. The CDR3 consists of 15 residues. Trimming removed 2 bases at V and 5 bases at J, with 12 bases between. Per germline, CDR1 KGHSH and CDR2 LQKENI. This CDR3 is CASSPREGSNEKLFF. For the CDR3, the DNA is TGTGCCAGCTCACCAAGAGAGGGATCCAATGAAAAACTGTTTTTT.

In this sample, this clonotype turned up many times. The chain carries TRBV5-1 and TRBJ1-1; D is uncertain. Germline lookup yields CDR1 SGHRS and CDR2 YFSETQ. This CDR3 is 16 amino acids long. With 4 bases removed from V and 5 bases from J, the gap between germline ends came to 21 bases. In nucleotides, the CDR3 is TGCGCCAGCAGCCCCACCCCCTCTAGGGAGAGTACTGAAGCTTTCTTT. Translation gives CASSPTPSRESTEAFF.

This clonotype has ten or more counts. The rearrangement links TRBV3-1 to TRBJ1-5; unclear D gene. The ends were cut back, 0 bases at V and 5 bases at J, with 11 bases in the middle. This CDR3 comprises 15 residues. CDR1 LGHDT and CDR2 YNNKEL come from the germline V gene (reference sequence). CDR3 nucleotides: TGTGCCAGCAGCCAAGATACGGCCTTATATCAGCCCCAGCATTTT. Encoded protein: CASSQDTALYQPQHF.

This clonotype was found a few times. The rearrangement links TRBV6-2 or TRBV6-3 to TRBJ1-5; possibly TRBD1 for D (5 bases). Trimming left V 5 bases short and J 7 bases short, with 12 bases between. From germline, CDR1 is MNHEY and CDR2 SVGEGT. This CDR3 spans 13 amino acids. CDR3 residues: CASSLQQGQPQHF. The CDR3, as DNA: TGTGCCAGCAGTCTCCAGCAGGGACAGCCCCAGCATTTT.

This chain uses TRBV12-5 with TRBJ1-2, with D hard to call. Germline lookup yields CDR1 LGHNT and CDR2 FRNRAP. This CDR3 contains 16 residues. Trimming took off 0 bases at V and 0 bases at J, with 11 bases between the two ends. The CDR3 sequence is CASGLVKNRSNYGYTF. Here the CDR3 DNA reads TGTGCTAGTGGTTTGGTTAAGAACCGTTCTAACTATGGCTACACCTTC.

This clonotype was seen many times. The rearrangement joins TRBV18 to TRBJ1-2, with D perhaps TRBD1 (6 bases). Deletions cut 8 bases from V and 3 bases from J, with 13 bases between. Germline V gene lookup returns CDR1 KGHSH and CDR2 LQKENI. The CDR3 sequence is 13 residues long. CDR3 sequence: CASSPQGYYGYTF. The DNA for the CDR3 is TGTGCCAGCAGTCCACAGGGTTACTATGGCTACACCTTC.

This clonotype was seen at least ten times. The CDR3 coding sequence is TGTGCCAGCAGATACAGGGGAGACAGCAATCAGCCCCAGCATTTT. Translation gives CASRYRGDSNQPQHF. J is TRBJ1-5 and V is TRBV6-5, with TRBD1 identical over 7 bases. The germline V gene encodes CDR1 MNHEY and CDR2 SVGAGI. This CDR3 contains 15 residues. J was trimmed by 1 base and V by 6 bases; bases with no gene match: 6.

The gene calls are TRBV4-2 and TRBJ1-6; D not resolved. The germline V and J ends were trimmed by 0 bases and 0 bases, with 9 bases remaining between them. This CDR3 is built from 17 residues. Germline V gives CDR1 LGHNA, CDR2 YNFKEQ. CDR3 sequence: CASSQDRWGSYNSPLHF. In DNA, the CDR3 is TGTGCCAGCAGCCAAGATCGATGGGGCTCCTATAATTCACCCCTCCACTTT.